The T cell receptor (beta chain) under discussion was sequenced for a study of cytomegalovirus exposure and HLA in healthy donors. Across the whole study: It was reported in a later analysis that the same platform had been used for the 120 validation repertoires as for the approximately 670 first-cohort repertoires.

The method was immunoSEQ multiplex PCR; TCRdb's version includes in-frame clones alone and lacks a portion of them. The sample has 70,000 to 90,000 clones, around four fifths seen once. This CDR3 is built from 16 residues. Germline lookup yields CDR1 MNHNY and CDR2 SVGAGI (reference sequence). V was pared by 5 bases and J by 0 bases, with 13 bases between. Among the roughly 120 subjects of the validation cohort, separate from the 666-subject first cohort, were the donors. Findings and limits, study-wide: The authors enumerated roughly 160 TCR beta chains as linked to cytomegalovirus.

A note on this clone: What it recognizes is unknown.

Input material: PBMCs. V gene TRBV6-6 combines with J gene TRBJ1-4; a weak D match, TRBD1 (6 bases). This receptor was identified in a man aged 30 to 39 in good health and CMV-seronegative. The CDR3 sequence: CASSSPEGATNEKLFF. DNA of the CDR3: TGTGCCAGCAGTAGCCCAGAGGGGGCAACTAATGAAAAACTGTTTTTT.